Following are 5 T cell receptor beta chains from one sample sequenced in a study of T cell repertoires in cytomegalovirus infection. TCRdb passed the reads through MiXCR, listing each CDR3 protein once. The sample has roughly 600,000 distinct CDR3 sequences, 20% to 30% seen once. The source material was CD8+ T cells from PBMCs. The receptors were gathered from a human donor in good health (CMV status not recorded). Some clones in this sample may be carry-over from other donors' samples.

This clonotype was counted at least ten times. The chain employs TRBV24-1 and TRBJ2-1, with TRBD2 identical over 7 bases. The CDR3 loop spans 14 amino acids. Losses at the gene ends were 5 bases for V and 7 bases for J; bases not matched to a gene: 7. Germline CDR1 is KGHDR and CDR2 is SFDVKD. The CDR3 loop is CATSGSGVRNEQFF. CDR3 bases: TGTGCCACCAGTGGGAGCGGGGTTCGAAATGAGCAGTTCTTC.

The CDR3 region is CASSSLGHPYTDTQYF. In DNA form, the CDR3 reads TGTGCCAGCAGCTCACTGGGACACCCTTACACAGATACGCAGTATTTT. This rearrangement joins TRBV7-4 to TRBJ2-3; tentatively, D is TRBD1 (6 bases). V was clipped by 4 bases and J by 2 bases, with 16 bases between them. Germline V lookup: CDR1 SGHVT, CDR2 SQSDAQ. CDR3 length equals 16 residues.

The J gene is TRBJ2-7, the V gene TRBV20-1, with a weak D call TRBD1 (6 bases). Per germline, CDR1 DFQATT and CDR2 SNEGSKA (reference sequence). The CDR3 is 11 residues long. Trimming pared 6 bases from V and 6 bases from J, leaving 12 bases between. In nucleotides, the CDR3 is TGCAGTGCGACCTGGGGGCCCGAGCAGTACGTC. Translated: CSATWGPEQYV.

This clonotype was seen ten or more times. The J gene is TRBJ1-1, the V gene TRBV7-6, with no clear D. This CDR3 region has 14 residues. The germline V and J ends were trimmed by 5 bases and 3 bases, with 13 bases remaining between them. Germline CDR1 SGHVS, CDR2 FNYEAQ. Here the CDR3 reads CASSLTLGYTEAFF. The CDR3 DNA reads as TGTGCCAGCAGCCTGACCCTCGGGTACACTGAAGCTTTCTTT.

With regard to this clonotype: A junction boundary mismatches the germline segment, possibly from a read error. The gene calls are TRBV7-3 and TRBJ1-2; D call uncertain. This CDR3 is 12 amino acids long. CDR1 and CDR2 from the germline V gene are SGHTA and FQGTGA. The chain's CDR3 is CANSPPRGGYTF. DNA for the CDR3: TGTGCCAACAGCCCGCCCCGCGGTGGCTACACCTTC. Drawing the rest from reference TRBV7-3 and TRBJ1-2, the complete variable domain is GAGVSQTPSNKVTEKGKYVELRCDPISGHTALYWYRQSLGQGPEFLIYFQGTGAADDSGLPNDRFFAVRPEGSVSTLKIQRTERGDSAVYLCANSPPRGGYTFGSGTRLTVV.